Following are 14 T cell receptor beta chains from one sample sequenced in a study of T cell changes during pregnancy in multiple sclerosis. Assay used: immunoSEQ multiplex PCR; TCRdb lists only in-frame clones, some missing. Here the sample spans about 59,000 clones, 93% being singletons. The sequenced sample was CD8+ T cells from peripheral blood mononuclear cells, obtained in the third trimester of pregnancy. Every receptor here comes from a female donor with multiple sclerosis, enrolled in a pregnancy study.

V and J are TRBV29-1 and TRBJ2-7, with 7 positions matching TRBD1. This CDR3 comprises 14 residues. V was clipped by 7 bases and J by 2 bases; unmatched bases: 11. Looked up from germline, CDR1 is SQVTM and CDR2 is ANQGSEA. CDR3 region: CSARFRDSPYEQYF. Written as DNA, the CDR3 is TGCAGCGCCCGATTCCGGGACAGTCCCTACGAGCAGTACTTC.

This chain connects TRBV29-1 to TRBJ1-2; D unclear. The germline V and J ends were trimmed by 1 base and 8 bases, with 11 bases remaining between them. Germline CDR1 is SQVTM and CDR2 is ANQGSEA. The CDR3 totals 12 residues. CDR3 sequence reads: CSVEGTSSGYTF. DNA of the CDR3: TGCAGCGTTGAAGGGACTTCCTCAGGCTACACCTTC.

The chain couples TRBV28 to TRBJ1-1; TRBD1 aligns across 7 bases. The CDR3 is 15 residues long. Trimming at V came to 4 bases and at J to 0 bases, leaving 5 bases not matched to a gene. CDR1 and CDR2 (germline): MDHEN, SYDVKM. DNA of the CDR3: TGTGCCAGCAGTTATAGGCAGGGGGTGAACACTGAAGCTTTCTTT. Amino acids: CASSYRQGVNTEAFF.

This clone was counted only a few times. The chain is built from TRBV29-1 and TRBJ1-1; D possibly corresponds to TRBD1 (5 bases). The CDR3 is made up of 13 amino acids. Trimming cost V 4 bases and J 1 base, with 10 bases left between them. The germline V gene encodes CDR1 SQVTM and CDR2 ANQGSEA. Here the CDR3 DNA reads TGCAGCGTTGCGGTCGGGGGGAACACTGAAGCTTTCTTT. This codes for CSVAVGGNTEAFF. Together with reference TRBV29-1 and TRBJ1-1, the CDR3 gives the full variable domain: SAVISQKPSRDICQRGTSLTIQCQVDSQVTMMFWYRQQPGQSLTLIATANQGSEATYESGFVIDKFPISRPNLTFSTLTVSNMSPEDSSIYLCSVAVGGNTEAFFGQGTRLTVV.

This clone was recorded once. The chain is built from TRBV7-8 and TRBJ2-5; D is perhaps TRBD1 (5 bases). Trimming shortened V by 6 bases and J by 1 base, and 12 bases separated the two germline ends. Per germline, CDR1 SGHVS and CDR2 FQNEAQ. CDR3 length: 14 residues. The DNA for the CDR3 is TGTGCCAGCAGTGTGAGACAGATCCAAGAGACCCAGTACTTC. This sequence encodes CASSVRQIQETQYF.

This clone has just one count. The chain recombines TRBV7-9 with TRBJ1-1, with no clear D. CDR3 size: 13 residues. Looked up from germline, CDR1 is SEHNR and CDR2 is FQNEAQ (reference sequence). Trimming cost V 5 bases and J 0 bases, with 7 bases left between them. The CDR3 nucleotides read TGTGCCAGCAGCATCACAGTGAACACTGAAGCTTTCTTT. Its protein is CASSITVNTEAFF.

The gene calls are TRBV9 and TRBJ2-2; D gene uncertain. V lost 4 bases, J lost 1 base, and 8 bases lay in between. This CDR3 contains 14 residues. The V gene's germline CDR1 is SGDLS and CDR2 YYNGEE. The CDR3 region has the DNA TGTGCCAGCAGCTCACGCGGGAACACCGGGGAGCTGTTTTTT. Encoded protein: CASSSRGNTGELFF.

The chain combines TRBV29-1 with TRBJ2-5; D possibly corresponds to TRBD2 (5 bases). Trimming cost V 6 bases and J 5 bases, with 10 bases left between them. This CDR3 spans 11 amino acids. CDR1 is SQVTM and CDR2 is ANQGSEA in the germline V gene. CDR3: CSVLRGETQYF. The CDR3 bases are TGCAGCGTCCTTAGAGGGGAGACCCAGTACTTC. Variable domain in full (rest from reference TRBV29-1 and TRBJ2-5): SAVISQKPSRDICQRGTSLTIQCQVDSQVTMMFWYRQQPGQSLTLIATANQGSEATYESGFVIDKFPISRPNLTFSTLTVSNMSPEDSSIYLCSVLRGETQYFGPGTRLLVL.

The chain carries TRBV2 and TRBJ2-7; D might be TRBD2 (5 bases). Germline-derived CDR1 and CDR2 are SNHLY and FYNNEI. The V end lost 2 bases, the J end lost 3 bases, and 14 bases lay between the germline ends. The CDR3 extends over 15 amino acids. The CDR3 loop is CASSELYGMSYEQYF. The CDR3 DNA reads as TGTGCCAGCAGTGAACTATACGGGATGAGCTACGAGCAGTACTTC.

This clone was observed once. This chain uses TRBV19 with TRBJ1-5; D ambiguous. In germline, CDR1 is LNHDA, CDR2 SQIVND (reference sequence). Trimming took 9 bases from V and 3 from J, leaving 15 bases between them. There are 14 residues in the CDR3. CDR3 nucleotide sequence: TGTGCCAGCACCCTCGGCGGGTTCAATCAGCCCCAGCATTTT. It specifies CASTLGGFNQPQHF.

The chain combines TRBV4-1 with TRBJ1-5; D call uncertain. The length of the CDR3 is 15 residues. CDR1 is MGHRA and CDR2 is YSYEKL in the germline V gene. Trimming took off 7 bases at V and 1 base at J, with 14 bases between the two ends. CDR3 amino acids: CASNGRRRSNQPQHF. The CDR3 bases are TGCGCCAGCAACGGGCGACGGAGGAGCAATCAGCCCCAGCATTTT.

CDR3 DNA: TGTGCCAGCAGCCCTGGGACAGGGTTTCGCTACACCTTC. This sequence encodes CASSPGTGFRYTF. The J gene is TRBJ1-2, the V gene TRBV5-5; 9 nucleotides line up with TRBD1. Germline trimming cut 4 bases from V and 9 bases from J; bases unmatched to any gene: 7. The CDR3 has 13 residues. CDR1 is SGHKS and CDR2 is YYEKEE in the germline V gene (reference sequence).

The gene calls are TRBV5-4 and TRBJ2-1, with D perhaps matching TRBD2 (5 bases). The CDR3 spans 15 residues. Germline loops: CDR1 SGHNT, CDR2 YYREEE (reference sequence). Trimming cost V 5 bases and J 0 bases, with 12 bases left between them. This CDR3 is CASSRDGSSYNEQFF. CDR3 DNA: TGTGCCAGCAGTAGGGATGGGAGCTCCTACAATGAGCAGTTCTTC.

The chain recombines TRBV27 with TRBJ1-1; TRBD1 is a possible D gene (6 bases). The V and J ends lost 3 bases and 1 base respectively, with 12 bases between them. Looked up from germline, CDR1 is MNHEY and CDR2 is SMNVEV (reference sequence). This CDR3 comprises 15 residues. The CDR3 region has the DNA TGTGCCAGCAGTTTTGGGGGCCAGGGGAACACTGAAGCTTTCTTT. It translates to CASSFGGQGNTEAFF.